This T cell receptor beta chain came from a study of OX40 agonist ivuxolimab in advanced cancers. Notes on the research overall: Ivuxolimab was an agonistic, fully human IgG2 monoclonal antibody directed against OX40 (CD134), a costimulatory receptor. Patients were allowed to have had prior anti-PD-1, anti-PD-L1 or anti-CTLA-4 therapy, and roughly two fifths of the dose-escalation patients had been treated with checkpoint inhibitors. In the dose-escalation cohort, 82.7% of patients were male, and the mean age was around 60 years, with a range of roughly 20 to 80. The paper describes the monotherapy dose-escalation part (N of about 55 patients) of the phase I trial of ivuxolimab. Partial responses were achieved by three dose-escalation patients, of whom one had hepatocellular carcinoma and two had cutaneous melanoma. Among the 52 dose-escalation patients, 19 had hepatocellular carcinoma, 15 melanoma, 9 renal cell carcinoma and 9 head and neck cancer. The purpose of peripheral TCRbeta sequencing was to test whether ivuxolimab changed TCR sequence diversity and led to clonal T-cell expansion. Intravenous ivuxolimab was administered to patients every 2 weeks at six dose levels: 0.01, 0.1, 0.3, 1.5, 3 and 10 mg/kg. Study-wide findings and limitations: At doses of 0.1 to 3.0 mg/kg, clonal expansion of both CD4+ and CD8+ T cells in blood was seen between baseline and week 6. After ivuxolimab, more expanded clones were found on average in CD8+ T cells than in CD4+ T cells. Low levels of normalized T-cell clonal expansion were also seen in some patients who did not respond. The antigen specificity of the peripheral T cells that underwent clonal expansion was not determined. Partial responders in the 0.1-3.0 mg/kg groups had among the lowest normalized peripheral clonal expansion, especially among CD8+ T cells.

CDR1 and CDR2 are drawn from the germline V gene: MDHEN, SYDVKM. The CDR3 measures 16 amino acids from cysteine to phenylalanine. The DNA shown is the 48-base CDR3, in frame from base 1. V is pared back by 2 bases and J by 2 bases, with 12 bases lying between the germline termini. The trial excluded patients who had a history of autoimmune disease or who were on systemic immunosuppression. Peripheral blood for TCR sequencing was drawn from every dose cohort at baseline, at cycle 4 day 1 and at cycle 7 day 1. The samples were drawn from a first-in-human, open-label, multicenter phase I dose-escalation trial of ivuxolimab. Adults with locally advanced or metastatic melanoma, renal cell carcinoma, hepatocellular carcinoma or head and neck squamous cell carcinoma were enrolled in the trial. CD4+ and CD8+ T cells were sorted separately from peripheral blood before TCR sequencing. Genomic DNA was extracted from sorted cells for sequencing of the TCRbeta CDR3 region. TCRbeta CDR3 regions were sequenced using the immunoSEQ Assay. TCRdb obtained this table from immuneACCESS and retained in-frame rearrangements with V and J assigned. These tables miss some clones; where compared with another copy, unresolved V genes account for less than half of the shortfall, and the remainder is unexplained. This sample holds about 85,000 clones; roughly 84% were observed only once. The ten largest clones add up to roughly 0.33% of the sample.

A word on this clone: Its antigen is currently not known. No base quality information exists; no much larger clone differs at one position.

The TCR originated in an adult with an advanced solid tumor such as melanoma, head and neck, liver or kidney cancer. Sequencing was performed on CD4+ or CD8+ T cells sorted from blood, taken in a trial of the OX40 agonist ivuxolimab. The chain is assembled from TRBV28 and TRBJ2-2; TRBD2 is perhaps the D gene, given 6 matching bases. CDR3 protein: CASSLGLAINTGELFF. The DNA reads TGTGCCAGCAGTTTAGGTCTAGCGATCAACACCGGGGAGCTGTTTTTT.